This T cell receptor beta chain was identified in a study of blood T cell repertoires in COVID-19. Study in general: Both acute and convalescent COVID-19 samples were obtained from the United States, Italy and Spain.

How the authors handled the data: Reference gene primer amplification in the assay estimated nucleated cell counts. Data came from immunoSEQ multiplex PCR; TCRdb stores just in-frame clones and leaves some out. Clonal size and the V and J genes are those of that table, whereas D and trimming came from the DNA. Of roughly 160,000 clones listed, roughly nine tenths are singletons. The cohort comprised adults aged about 18 to 89 years residing in around 25 US areas. Germline-derived CDR1 and CDR2 are GTSNPN and SVGIG (reference sequence). CDR3 size: 13 residues. Trimming cost V 3 bases and J 4 bases, with 10 bases left between them.

The J gene is TRBJ1-5, the V gene TRBV30; weak D call: TRBD1 (5 bases). This sequence was found in a woman aged 45-65 years who had recovered from COVID-19. Sequences were obtained from PBMCs or T cells enriched from blood (not recorded which). CDR3 DNA sequence: TGTGCCTGGAGCCTGGGGGGGAATCAGCCCCAGCATTTT. Its translation: CAWSLGGNQPQHF.